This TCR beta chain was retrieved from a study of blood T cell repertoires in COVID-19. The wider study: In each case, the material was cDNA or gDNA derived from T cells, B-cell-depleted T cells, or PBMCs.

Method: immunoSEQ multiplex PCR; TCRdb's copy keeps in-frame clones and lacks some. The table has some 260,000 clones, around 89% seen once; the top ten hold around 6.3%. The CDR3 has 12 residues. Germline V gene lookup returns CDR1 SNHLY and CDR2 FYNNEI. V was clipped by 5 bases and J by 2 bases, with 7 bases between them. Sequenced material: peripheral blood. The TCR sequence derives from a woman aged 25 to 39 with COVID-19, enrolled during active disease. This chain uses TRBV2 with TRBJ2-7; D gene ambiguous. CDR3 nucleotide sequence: TGTGCCAGCAGTTCCCCGGCCTACGAGCAGTACTTC. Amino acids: CASSSPAYEQYF.